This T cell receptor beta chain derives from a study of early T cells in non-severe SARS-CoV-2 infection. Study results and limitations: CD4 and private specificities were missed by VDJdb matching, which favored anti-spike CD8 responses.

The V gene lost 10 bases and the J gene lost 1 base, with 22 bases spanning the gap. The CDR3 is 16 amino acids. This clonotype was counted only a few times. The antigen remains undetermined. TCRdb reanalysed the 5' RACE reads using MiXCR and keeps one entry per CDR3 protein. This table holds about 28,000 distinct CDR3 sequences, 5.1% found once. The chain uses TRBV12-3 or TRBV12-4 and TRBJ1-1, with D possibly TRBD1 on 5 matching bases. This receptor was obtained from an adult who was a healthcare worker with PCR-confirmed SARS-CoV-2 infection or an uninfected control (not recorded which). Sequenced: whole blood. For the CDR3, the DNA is TGTGCCACCTCGTCGGGGGTTGGTTTTAGGAACACTGAAGCTTTCTTT. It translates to CATSSGVGFRNTEAFF.